The rows below give T cell receptor beta chains drawn from one sample of a study of OX40 agonist ivuxolimab in advanced cancers. Only in-frame clones appear in the TCRdb table, and some are missing; sequencing was by immunoSEQ multiplex PCR. The sample contains 35,000 to 55,000 clones, around 89% of which appear only once. Here the sequenced sample was CD4+ or CD8+ T cells sorted from blood, taken in a trial of the OX40 agonist ivuxolimab. Every receptor here comes from an adult with an advanced solid tumor such as melanoma, head and neck, liver or kidney cancer. The CDR3 runs from the conserved cysteine through the conserved F or W.

j_gene: TRBJ1-4; v_gene: TRBV7-9; CDR3aa: CASGPQFDVEKLFF
j_gene: TRBJ2-2; v_gene: TRBV6-5; CDR3aa: CASSYRAGNTGELFF
j_gene: TRBJ2-3; v_gene: TRBV6-5; CDR3aa: CASSYPGLAGGTQYF
j_gene: TRBJ2-2; v_gene: TRBV9; CDR3aa: CASSVAGGGNTGELFF
j_gene: TRBJ2-1; v_gene: TRBV6-4; CDR3aa: CASSERLEGMTSGRSREQFF
j_gene: TRBJ1-4; v_gene: TRBV10-3; CDR3aa: CAISPGTGSVGNEKLFF
j_gene: TRBJ2-7; v_gene: TRBV25-1; CDR3aa: CASSYGTGFTYEQYF
j_gene: TRBJ2-7; v_gene: TRBV14; CDR3aa: CASSPLAGMGYEQYF
j_gene: TRBJ1-2; v_gene: TRBV10-1; CDR3aa: CASSIWTGGPGGYTF
j_gene: TRBJ1-3; v_gene: TRBV6-5; CDR3aa: CASSYSESPSGNTIYF
j_gene: TRBJ2-5; v_gene: TRBV7-8; CDR3aa: CASRSVDKIAETQYF
j_gene: TRBJ2-4; v_gene: TRBV9; CDR3aa: CASSPSGVLAKNIQYF
j_gene: TRBJ1-5; v_gene: TRBV30; CDR3aa: CAWAGLGQPQHF
j_gene: TRBJ2-2; v_gene: TRBV2; CDR3aa: CASSSQGTGELFF